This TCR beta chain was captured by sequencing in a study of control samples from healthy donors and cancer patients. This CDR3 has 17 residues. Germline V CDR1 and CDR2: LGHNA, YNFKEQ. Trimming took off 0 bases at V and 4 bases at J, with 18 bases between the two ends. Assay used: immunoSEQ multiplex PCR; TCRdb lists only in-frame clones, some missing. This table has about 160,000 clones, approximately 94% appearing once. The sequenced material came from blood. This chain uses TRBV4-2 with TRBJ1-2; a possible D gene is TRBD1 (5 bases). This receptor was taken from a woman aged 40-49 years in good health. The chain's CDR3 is CASSQDRRTLKPYGYTF. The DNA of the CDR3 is TGTGCCAGCAGCCAAGACCGCCGGACACTCAAGCCCTATGGCTACACCTTC.